This T cell receptor (beta chain) is from a study of PD-1 blockade in classical Hodgkin lymphoma. With regard to this clone: An end of the junction differs from the germline gene, which may be a read error.

TCRdb's copy holds only in-frame clones and misses some; the assay was immunoSEQ multiplex PCR. Here the sample spans about 1,200 clones, about nine tenths being singletons. Relapse after autologous stem cell transplantation occurred in every patient, and brentuximab vedotin exposure varied. The CDR3 length is 14 residues. CDR1 KGHSH and CDR2 LQKENI come from the germline V gene. The rearrangement links TRBV18 to TRBJ1-2, with 12 bases aligning to TRBD1. This receptor was obtained from a human donor with classical Hodgkin lymphoma. Specimen: peripheral blood mononuclear cells (PBMCs), collected at baseline. CDR3: CASSPGQGARGYTF. The CDR3 bases are TGTGCCAGTTCACCGGGACAGGGGGCGCGTGGCTACACCTTC.